These T cell receptor beta chains were read from a single sample in a study of shared clonotypes between healthy human individuals. Generated by immunoSEQ multiplex PCR, the TCRdb table keeps only in-frame clones and is missing some. The table includes about 230,000 clones, 65% detected once. Sequenced material: memory CD4+ T cells sorted from blood. Receptors were obtained from a man aged 25-45 years in good health. Both conserved end residues are part of each CDR3. A D gene is named only where the DNA matches it firmly. Size tells how often a clone was seen (once, few, many) or the class of an expanded clone, and some rows leave it out.

clone_size | d_call | j_call | v_call | cdr3_aa | cdr3_nt
NA | TRBD1 | TRBJ1-3 | TRBV28 | CASSPPGQGYIGNTIYF | TGTGCCAGCAGTCCACCGGGACAGGGGTATATTGGAAACACCATATATTTT
NA | TRBD2 | TRBJ2-7 | TRBV27 | CASSNSGSGEQYF | TGTGCCAGCAGCAATAGCGGGAGTGGCGAGCAGTACTTC
many | NA | TRBJ2-7 | TRBV6-1 | CASSEMGVGEQYF | TGTGCCAGCAGTGAAATGGGAGTGGGCGAGCAGTACTTC
NA | TRBD1 | TRBJ2-5 | TRBV2 | CASSWTGEETQYF | TGTGCCAGCAGTTGGACAGGAGAAGAGACCCAGTACTTC
NA | NA | TRBJ1-4 | TRBV19 | CASSIDGLFGEKLFF | TGTGCCAGTAGTATAGATGGGCTTTTCGGCGAAAAACTGTTTTTT
NA | NA | TRBJ2-7 | TRBV20-1 | CSASTSSEQYF | TGCAGTGCCTCCACTAGTAGCGAGCAGTACTTC
NA | NA | TRBJ1-2 | TRBV29-1 | CSVKGAANYGYTF | TGCAGCGTTAAAGGGGCTGCTAACTATGGCTACACCTTC
NA | NA | TRBJ2-2 | TRBV25-1 | CASSDWGPNTGELFF | TGTGCCAGCAGTGATTGGGGGCCGAACACCGGGGAGCTGTTTTTT
NA | NA | TRBJ2-4 | TRBV6-6 | CASKSGDKNIQYF | TGTGCCAGCAAGTCCGGAGACAAAAACATTCAGTACTTC
NA | NA | TRBJ2-3 | TRBV6-1 | CASSEFARSTDTQYF | TGTGCCAGCAGTGAATTTGCCCGGTCCACAGATACGCAGTATTTT
NA | NA | TRBJ2-1 | TRBV9 | CASSFASGGGVDEQFF | TGTGCCAGCAGCTTTGCCTCAGGGGGAGGTGTCGATGAGCAGTTCTTC
NA | TRBD1 | TRBJ2-7 | TRBV7-8 | CASSAVRDRGGEQYF | TGTGCCAGCAGCGCCGTCCGGGACAGGGGCGGCGAGCAGTACTTC
NA | TRBD1 | TRBJ2-5 | TRBV30 | CAWAGQGNLETQYF | TGTGCCTGGGCGGGACAGGGAAATTTAGAGACCCAGTACTTC
NA | NA | TRBJ1-5 | TRBV28 | CASSWDINQPQHF | TGTGCCAGCAGTTGGGACATCAATCAGCCCCAGCATTTT
NA | NA | TRBJ1-1 | TRBV7-9 | CASSQGSRTEAFF | TGTGCCAGCAGTCAGGGGTCTCGCACTGAAGCTTTCTTT
NA | TRBD1 | TRBJ2-1 | TRBV18 | CASSQPTGAAPGNNYNEQFF | TGTGCCAGCTCACAACCCACAGGGGCTGCCCCCGGGAATAACTACAATGAGCAGTTCTTC
NA | NA | TRBJ2-1 | TRBV6-6 | CASSYPGTRNNEQFF | TGTGCCAGCAGTTACCCCGGGACTCGGAACAATGAGCAGTTCTTC
NA | TRBD2 | TRBJ2-1 | TRBV11-2 | CASSLGAGGQYNEQFF | TGTGCCAGCAGCTTAGGAGCGGGAGGTCAGTACAATGAGCAGTTCTTC
NA | NA | TRBJ2-3 | TRBV6-5 | CASSQGGGSSYTQYF | TGTGCCAGCAGCCAGGGGGGCGGGAGTTCCTATACGCAGTATTTT
NA | NA | TRBJ2-2 | TRBV6-6 | CASSPSLMNTGELFF | TGTGCCAGCAGCCCATCCTTGATGAACACCGGGGAGCTGTTTTTT
NA | TRBD1 | TRBJ1-1 | TRBV27 | CASSLLYRAGTARGTEAFF | TGTGCCAGCAGTTTATTATACAGAGCCGGGACAGCGAGAGGCACTGAAGCTTTCTTT
NA | NA | TRBJ2-3 | TRBV28 | CASSLLRTGTDTQYF | TGTGCCAGCAGTTTATTACGCACAGGCACAGATACGCAGTATTTT
NA | NA | TRBJ1-2 | TRBV4-1 | CASSQDYKGYTF | TGCGCCAGCAGCCAAGATTACAAGGGGTACACCTTC
many | TRBD1 | TRBJ2-6 | TRBV19 | CASSQQGSFTGANVLTF | TGTGCCAGTAGTCAACAGGGGTCCTTTACTGGGGCCAACGTCCTGACTTTC
NA | NA | TRBJ2-2 | TRBV7-6 | CASSSIPRRNTGELFF | TGTGCCAGCAGCTCTATCCCGCGGAGGAACACCGGGGAGCTGTTTTTT
NA | NA | TRBJ2-5 | TRBV19 | CASSPRDGETQYF | TGTGCCAGTAGTCCCCGTGACGGAGAGACCCAGTACTTC
NA | NA | TRBJ2-1 | TRBV7-3 | CASSLSRGSYNEQFF | TGTGCCAGCAGCTTATCACGGGGCTCCTACAATGAGCAGTTCTTC
NA | TRBD2 | TRBJ2-5 | TRBV30 | CAWRKGLAGRHIETQYF | TGTGCCTGGAGGAAGGGACTAGCGGGGAGGCACATAGAGACCCAGTACTTC
NA | TRBD1 | TRBJ2-7 | TRBV5-1 | CASSSGTGDEQYF | TGCGCCAGCAGCTCGGGGACAGGGGACGAGCAGTACTTC
NA | NA | TRBJ2-3 | TRBV5-1 | CASSLRELGTDTQYF | TGCGCCAGCAGCTTACGGGAGTTGGGAACAGATACGCAGTATTTT
many | NA | TRBJ2-3 | TRBV29-1 | CSADQTDTQYF | TGCAGCGCAGACCAAACAGATACGCAGTATTTT
few | NA | TRBJ2-3 | TRBV10-2 | CASSWVSGRTDTQYF | TGCGCCAGCAGTTGGGTTAGCGGACGCACAGATACGCAGTATTTT
NA | TRBD1 | TRBJ1-5 | TRBV25-1 | CASSEQGAWNQPQHF | TGTGCCAGCAGTGAACAGGGGGCTTGGAATCAGCCCCAGCATTTT
few | NA | TRBJ1-2 | TRBV7-2 | CASSLTGVKANYGYTF | TGTGCCAGCAGCTTGACAGGAGTTAAGGCTAACTATGGCTACACCTTC
once | TRBD1 | TRBJ2-3 | TRBV5-1 | CASSIGQGAMLDTQYF | TGCGCCAGCAGCATTGGACAGGGGGCAATGTTGGATACGCAGTATTTT
few | NA | TRBJ2-3 | TRBV9 | CASSVRASTDTQYF | TGTGCCAGCAGCGTAAGAGCTAGCACAGATACGCAGTATTTT
NA | TRBD1 | TRBJ1-2 | TRBV18 | CASSAGTGTYGYTF | TGTGCCAGCTCCGCCGGGACAGGGACCTATGGCTACACCTTC
NA | TRBD2 | TRBJ2-2 | TRBV27 | CASTGGARGRRTGELFF | TGTGCCAGCACCGGGGGGGCGAGAGGGCGTCGGACCGGGGAGCTGTTTTTT
NA | NA | TRBJ2-7 | TRBV25-1 | CASSEPSYEQYF | TGTGCCAGCAGTGAGCCCTCCTACGAGCAGTACTTC
many | NA | TRBJ1-4 | TRBV10-1 | CASSDGTPGARKLFF | TGCGCCAGCAGTGACGGGACCCCAGGAGCTCGGAAACTGTTTTTT
NA | NA | TRBJ2-1 | TRBV18 | CASSASGPGHRYNEQFF | TGTGCCAGCTCAGCCAGCGGGCCCGGGCACCGGTACAATGAGCAGTTCTTC
NA | TRBD2 | TRBJ2-2 | TRBV9 | CASSVLAGESAGELFF | TGTGCCAGCAGCGTCTTAGCGGGAGAATCGGCCGGGGAGCTGTTTTTT
NA | NA | TRBJ1-1 | TRBV5-4 | CASSLGLTTEAFF | TGTGCCAGCAGCTTGGGACTGACGACTGAAGCTTTCTTT
many | NA | TRBJ2-7 | TRBV25-1 | CASSDPGAYEQYF | TGTGCCAGCAGTGACCCGGGGGCCTACGAGCAGTACTTC
few | NA | TRBJ2-3 | TRBV5-1 | CASRAGTPSADTQYF | TGCGCCAGCAGGGCCGGGACTCCCTCTGCAGATACGCAGTATTTT
NA | NA | TRBJ2-1 | TRBV5-4 | CASSLDRAGRSYNEQFF | TGTGCCAGCAGCTTAGATCGAGCGGGCCGCTCCTACAATGAGCAGTTCTTC
NA | NA | TRBJ2-3 | TRBV7-3 | CASSLNGGSSTDTQYF | TGTGCCAGCAGCTTAAACGGAGGATCGAGCACAGATACGCAGTATTTT
NA | NA | TRBJ2-7 | TRBV4-2 | CASSQVLSGRTYEQYF | TGTGCCAGCAGCCAAGTTTTATCTGGAAGGACCTACGAGCAGTACTTC
NA | NA | TRBJ1-5 | TRBV19 | CASSMDGRSQPQHF | TGTGCCAGTAGTATGGATGGAAGGTCTCAGCCCCAGCATTTT
NA | NA | TRBJ1-1 | TRBV2 | CASRQGWGNTEAFF | TGTGCCAGCAGACAGGGATGGGGGAACACTGAAGCTTTCTTT
NA | TRBD2 | TRBJ2-1 | TRBV30 | CAWRGTSDYNEQFF | TGTGCCTGGAGGGGGACTAGCGACTACAATGAGCAGTTCTTC
NA | TRBD2 | TRBJ2-1 | TRBV7-2 | CASATGLAGVREQFF | TGTGCCAGCGCCACGGGACTAGCGGGAGTTCGTGAGCAGTTCTTC
NA | TRBD1 | TRBJ2-7 | TRBV29-1 | CSVDSGGYEQYF | TGCAGCGTCGACTCAGGGGGCTACGAGCAGTACTTC
NA | NA | TRBJ2-7 | TRBV7-8 | CASSLGGREQYF | TGTGCCAGCAGCTTAGGGGGACGCGAGCAGTACTTC
NA | NA | TRBJ1-2 | TRBV19 | CASSMTPGRDDVDTF | TGTGCCAGTAGTATGACGCCTGGCAGGGACGACGTTGACACCTTC
few | TRBD1 | TRBJ1-1 | TRBV5-1 | CASSLTTGGADTEAFF | TGCGCCAGCAGCTTGACTACAGGGGGCGCGGACACTGAAGCTTTCTTT
NA | NA | TRBJ1-3 | TRBV9 | CASSVASGGNALGGTIYF | TGTGCCAGCAGCGTAGCGAGTGGAGGTAATGCGTTGGGGGGCACCATATATTTT
NA | NA | TRBJ1-2 | TRBV7-9 | CASSLFSSGYTF | TGTGCCAGCAGCTTATTTTCTTCCGGCTACACCTTC
NA | TRBD2 | TRBJ2-7 | TRBV28 | CDLKISGVSYEQYF | TGTGACCTTAAAATTAGCGGGGTTTCCTACGAGCAGTACTTC
NA | NA | TRBJ2-7 | TRBV10-3 | CAISESFGLDLAEQYF | TGTGCCATCAGTGAGTCTTTCGGGCTCGACCTCGCCGAGCAGTACTTC